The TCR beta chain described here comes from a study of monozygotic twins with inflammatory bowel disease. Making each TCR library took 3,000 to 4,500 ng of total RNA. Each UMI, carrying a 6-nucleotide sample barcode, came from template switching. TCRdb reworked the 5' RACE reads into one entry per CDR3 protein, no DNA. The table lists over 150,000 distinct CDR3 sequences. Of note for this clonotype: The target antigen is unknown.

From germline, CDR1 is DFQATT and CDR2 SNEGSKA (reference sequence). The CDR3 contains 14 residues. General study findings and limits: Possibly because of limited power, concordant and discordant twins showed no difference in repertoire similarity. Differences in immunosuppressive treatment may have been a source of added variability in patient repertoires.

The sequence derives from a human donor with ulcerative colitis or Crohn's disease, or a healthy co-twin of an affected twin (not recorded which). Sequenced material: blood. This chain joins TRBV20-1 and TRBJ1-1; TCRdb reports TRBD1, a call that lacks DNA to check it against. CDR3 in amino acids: CTPMDRGGNTEAFF.